This T cell receptor beta chain originates from a study of CD4 T cells in relation to SARS-CoV-2 and coronaviruses. The assay was immunoSEQ multiplex PCR, and TCRdb's table has in-frame clones only and misses some. Of approximately 20,000 clones listed, under 85% are singletons. A remark on this clone: The antigen is not known.

CD4+ T cells from unexposed donors were obtained before the COVID-19 pandemic (2011-2018). The cells were cultured for approximately 10 days before CD4+ T cells were isolated. Cultures received half-medium IL-2 refreshes on days 3 and 7. The CDR3 is 16 residues long. The V and J ends lost 5 bases and 4 bases, in that order; junction bases with no gene match: 7. CDR1 and CDR2 from the germline V gene are KGHDR and SFDVKD. The sequencing sample was made of CD4+ T cells from PBMCs, cultured in vitro. This TCR was recovered from a human donor in good health. The chain carries TRBV24-1 and TRBJ2-1, with 10 positions matching TRBD2. CDR3 protein: CATSGTSGRGYNEQFF. The CDR3 coding sequence is TGTGCCACCAGTGGGACTAGCGGTAGGGGGTACAATGAGCAGTTCTTC.